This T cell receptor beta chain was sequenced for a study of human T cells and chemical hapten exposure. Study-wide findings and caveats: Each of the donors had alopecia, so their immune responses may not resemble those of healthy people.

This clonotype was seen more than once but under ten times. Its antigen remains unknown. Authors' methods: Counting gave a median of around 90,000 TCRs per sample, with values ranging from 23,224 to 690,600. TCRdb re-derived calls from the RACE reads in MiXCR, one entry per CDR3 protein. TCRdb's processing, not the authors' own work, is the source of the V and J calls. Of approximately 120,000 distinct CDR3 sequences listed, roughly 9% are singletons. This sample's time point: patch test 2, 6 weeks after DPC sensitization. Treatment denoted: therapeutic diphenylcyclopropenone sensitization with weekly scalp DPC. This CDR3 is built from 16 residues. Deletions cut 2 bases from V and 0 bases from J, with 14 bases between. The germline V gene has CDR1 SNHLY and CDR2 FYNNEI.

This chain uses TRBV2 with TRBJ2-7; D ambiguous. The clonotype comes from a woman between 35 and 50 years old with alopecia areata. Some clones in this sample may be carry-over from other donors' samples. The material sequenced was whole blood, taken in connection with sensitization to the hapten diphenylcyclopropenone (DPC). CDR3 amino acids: CASSEFGYESSYEQYF. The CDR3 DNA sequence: TGTGCCAGCAGTGAATTCGGGTACGAAAGCTCCTACGAGCAGTACTTC.